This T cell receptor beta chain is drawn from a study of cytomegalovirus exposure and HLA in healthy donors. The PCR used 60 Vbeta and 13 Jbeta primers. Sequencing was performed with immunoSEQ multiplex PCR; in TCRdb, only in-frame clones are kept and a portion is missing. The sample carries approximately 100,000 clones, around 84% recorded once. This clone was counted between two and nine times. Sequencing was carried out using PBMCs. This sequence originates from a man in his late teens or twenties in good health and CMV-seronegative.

The CDR3 loop is CAWVRGYSSGNTIYF. The CDR3, as DNA: TGTGCCTGGGTCAGGGGGTATAGCTCTGGAAACACCATATATTTT. The genes are TRBV30 and TRBJ1-3, with 7 bases fitting TRBD1. Per germline, CDR1 GTSNPN and CDR2 SVGIG (reference sequence). Unmatched junction bases numbered 7, after V lost 5 bases and J lost 0 bases. The CDR3 is 15 residues long.